The 28 T cell receptor beta chains in this list originate from one sample, sequenced in a study (dated by TCRdb to about 2015). Library preparation employed 5' RACE. The sample was run on an Illumina MiSeq. TCRdb reprocessing: public reads trimmed at Q25 with fastp, clones called with MiXCR, in-frame beta chains kept. Rows with a matching CDR3 protein are joined into one entry that keeps the most common DNA and genes. The sample has approximately 60,000 distinct CDR3 sequences on record, 22% of them singletons. Clones ranked in the top ten supply about 3% of the sample. Input material: memory CD4+ T cells sorted from a lymph node. The cell subset or site label for this specimen denotes: memory CD4+ T cells, CD4+CD45RO+CD25-. Receptor source: a female donor with breast cancer.

As to this clonotype: The junction differs from germline at one of its ends, possibly a read error. The CDR3 protein is CASSLTAARGRETQYF. CDR3 in DNA: TGTGCCAGCAGCTTAACCGCCGCCCGGGGGCGAGAGACACAGTACTTC. The chain carries TRBV7-2 and TRBJ2-5, with D perhaps being TRBD1 or TRBD2 (6 bases each). This CDR3 spans 16 amino acids. In germline, CDR1 is SGHTA, CDR2 FQGNSA. The full variable domain, rest sourced from reference TRBV7-2 and TRBJ2-5, is GAGVSQSPSNKVTEKGKDVELRCDPISGHTALYWYRQSLGQGLEFLIYFQGNSAPDKSGLPSDRFSAERTGGSVSTLTIQRTQQEDSAVYLCASSLTAARGRETQYFGPGTRLLVL.

J is TRBJ1-2 and V is TRBV6-4; tentatively, D is TRBD1 (5 bases). V was pared by 7 bases and J by 7 bases, with 19 bases between. CDR1 MRHNA and CDR2 SNTAGT come from the germline V gene. This CDR3 is 14 amino acids long. CDR3 loop: CASTEMAGKGGYTF. DNA for the CDR3: TGTGCCAGCACTGAAATGGCAGGGAAAGGTGGCTACACCTTC.

The rearrangement uses TRBV5-5 and TRBJ2-5, with 7 positions matching TRBD2. The CDR3 is made up of 14 amino acids. Losses at the gene ends were 0 bases for V and 4 bases for J; bases not matched to a gene: 3. CDR1 and CDR2 from the germline V gene are SGHKS and YYEKEE (reference sequence). DNA of the CDR3: TGTGCCAGCAGCTTGGCCGGACTAGTAGAGACCCAGTACTTC. Protein product: CASSLAGLVETQYF.

With regard to this clonotype: One base away lies a much larger clone, so this may be a sequencing read error. The CDR3 end shows no conserved phenylalanine or tryptophan, and so a read error is likely. The V call is TRBV7-7, the J call TRBJ2-3, with D possibly TRBD2 on 6 matching bases. Germline V lookup: CDR1 SSHAT, CDR2 FNYEAQ (reference sequence). This CDR3 is 14 amino acids long. The CDR3 is CASSLSGGRDTQYS. CDR3 bases: TGTGCTAGCAGCCTCTCTGGGGGGAGAGATACGCAGTATTCT.

This clonotype was seen a few times. This chain joins TRBV5-1 and TRBJ1-3; TRBD1 aligns across 8 bases. The CDR3 totals 15 residues. V shed 0 bases, J shed 2 bases, and the junction held 1 base outside the gene matches. The germline CDR1 and CDR2 sequences are SGHRS and YFSETQ. Here the CDR3 reads CASSLEQGAGNTIYF. The DNA for the CDR3 is TGCGCCAGCAGCTTGGAACAGGGGGCTGGAAACACCATATATTTT.

This chain joins TRBV5-1 and TRBJ2-6; D remains unclear. V gave up 5 bases and J gave up 4 bases, with 16 bases separating them. The CDR3 has 16 amino acids. Germline V gives CDR1 SGHRS, CDR2 YFSETQ. CDR3 sequence (DNA): TGCGCCAGCAGTCCCCTGGACCTAGGAGGGGCCAACGTCCTGACTTTC. Residues: CASSPLDLGGANVLTF.

The V gene is TRBV5-1, the J gene TRBJ2-1; D remains ambiguous. Germline CDR1 and CDR2: SGHRS and YFSETQ. The CDR3 has 15 residues. Trimming removed 4 bases from V and 8 bases from J, with 19 bases in between. CDR3 amino acids: CASSPRAAAIYEQFF. The CDR3 DNA reads TGCGCCAGCAGCCCACGGGCCGCGGCTATCTATGAGCAGTTCTTC.

This chain links TRBV20-1 with TRBJ2-7; TRBD2 agrees at 7 bases. CDR1 and CDR2 from the germline V gene are DFQATT and SNEGSKA (reference sequence). The CDR3 sequence is 13 residues long. V trimming: 1 base; J trimming: 9 bases; junction bases outside the gene matches: 9. CDR3 in amino acids: CSARGQVASGQYF. The CDR3 DNA sequence: TGCAGTGCTAGAGGTCAGGTAGCTAGCGGGCAGTACTTC.

The sample holds a few counts of this clonotype. V usage is TRBV5-1 and J usage is TRBJ2-5; 9 nucleotides match TRBD2. The J segment lost 4 bases and the V segment lost 3 bases, leaving 10 bases of the junction unmatched. The germline CDR1 and CDR2 sequences are SGHRS and YFSETQ. The CDR3 has 16 amino acids. CDR3 residues: CASSSSSGASGETQYF. Here the CDR3 DNA reads TGCGCCAGCAGCTCGTCTAGCGGGGCGTCTGGAGAGACCCAGTACTTC. The variable domain in full, with the rest retrieved from reference TRBV5-1 and TRBJ2-5, is KAGVTQTPRYLIKTRGQQVTLSCSPISGHRSVSWYQQTPGQGLQFLFEYFSETQRNKGNFPGRFSGRQFSNSRSEMNVSTLELGDSALYLCASSSSSGASGETQYFGPGTRLLVL.

This clonotype was picked up a small number of times. This chain joins TRBV5-1 and TRBJ2-1; the match to TRBD2 covers 7 bases. CDR3 length: 15 amino acids. Germline CDR1 and CDR2: SGHRS and YFSETQ. V gave up 1 base and J gave up 4 bases; unmatched junction bases: 5. The DNA of the CDR3 is TGCGCCAGCAGCTTGTTAGGAGCGGGATACAATGAGCAGTTCTTC. It is translated as CASSLLGAGYNEQFF.

V usage is TRBV20-1 and J usage is TRBJ2-7; D is possibly TRBD1 or TRBD2 (5 bases each). Per germline, CDR1 DFQATT and CDR2 SNEGSKA (reference sequence). The V end was cut by 3 bases, the J end by 4 bases, with 19 bases between. The CDR3 is made up of 15 amino acids. The CDR3 region is CSASGAAVRGYEQYF. The CDR3 DNA reads as TGCAGTGCTAGTGGGGCAGCGGTGCGAGGATACGAGCAGTACTTC.

The gene calls are TRBV18 and TRBJ1-2; D may be TRBD1 (5 bases). Germline V gene data show CDR1 as KGHSH and CDR2 as LQKENI. V lost 3 bases to trimming and J lost 8 bases, with 13 bases between them. There are 13 residues in the CDR3. The CDR3 DNA sequence: TGTGCCAGCTCACCGGGCCAGGGTAAAGGCTACACCTTC. This gives the protein CASSPGQGKGYTF.

This chain joins TRBV11-3 and TRBJ1-2; 7 positions match TRBD1. J lost 7 bases, V lost 5 bases, and 7 bases had no gene match. Germline lookup yields CDR1 SGHNT and CDR2 YENEEA. The CDR3 length is 13 residues. Here the CDR3 DNA reads TGTGCCAGCAGCCCAGGGGGGGGGCCTGGCTACACCTTC. It encodes CASSPGGGPGYTF.

This clonotype was seen at least ten times. The V call is TRBV29-1, the J call TRBJ2-1; the match to TRBD2 covers 10 bases. The CDR3 loop spans 15 amino acids. CDR1 SQVTM and CDR2 ANQGSEA come from the germline V gene. J gave up 10 bases and V 5 bases, and 14 bases lay outside the gene matches. The CDR3 loop reads CSVQRASGSVNEQFF. DNA for the CDR3: TGCAGCGTTCAAAGGGCTAGCGGGAGTGTCAACGAGCAGTTCTTC.

This clonotype was found many times. J is TRBJ1-1 and V is TRBV12-3 or TRBV12-4; D is unclear. The CDR3 is 13 residues long. V dropped 6 bases and J dropped 11 bases, with 19 bases sitting between them. The CDR3 region has the DNA TGTGCCAGCAGGACGGACGGTCCCGGGCAGGCTTTCTTT. Translating it yields CASRTDGPGQAFF.

This clonotype has only a few counts. The rearrangement uses TRBV9 and TRBJ1-1; no definite D call. The length of the CDR3 is 14 residues. From germline, CDR1 is SGDLS and CDR2 YYNGEE. Trimming removed 0 bases from V and 4 bases from J, with 10 bases in between. The CDR3 reads CASSVGERVTEAFF. CDR3 nucleotides: TGTGCCAGCAGCGTAGGGGAAAGGGTCACTGAAGCTTTCTTT.

This clonotype was picked up a small number of times. The chain links TRBV7-3 to TRBJ2-3, with TRBD2 matching over 9 bases. From germline, CDR1 is SGHTA and CDR2 FQGTGA. The V and J ends lost 2 bases and 7 bases, in that order; junction bases with no gene match: 10. The CDR3 consists of 16 residues. Here the CDR3 reads CASSLGRGRAPHTQYF. The CDR3 DNA sequence: TGTGCCAGCAGCTTAGGGCGCGGGAGGGCTCCCCATACGCAGTATTTT.

The chain is built from TRBV2 and TRBJ2-3; unclear D gene. CDR3 length: 11 amino acids. The germline gives CDR1 SNHLY, CDR2 FYNNEI. V gave up 8 bases and J gave up 4 bases, with 7 bases separating them. CDR3 bases: TGTGCCAGCCTGGCAGCAGATACGCAGTATTTT. Protein product: CASLAADTQYF.

This clonotype was detected only a few times. This CDR3 is CASSPRVGDRGGYTF. The CDR3 coding sequence is TGTGCCAGCAGCCCTAGGGTGGGGGACAGGGGCGGCTACACCTTC. V is TRBV7-2 and J is TRBJ1-2; 10 nucleotides line up with TRBD1. V shed 5 bases, J shed 8 bases, and the junction held 11 bases outside the gene matches. Germline loops: CDR1 SGHTA, CDR2 FQGNSA. CDR3 length: 15 amino acids.

This clonotype has more than one count but fewer than ten. This chain links TRBV12-3 or TRBV12-4 with TRBJ2-7; the D gene is possibly TRBD2 (5 bases). Trimming took 3 bases from V and 3 from J, leaving 9 bases between them. The CDR3 spans 13 residues. This CDR3 reads CASSLRVGYEQYF. CDR3 bases: TGTGCCAGCAGTTTGAGGGTGGGCTACGAGCAGTACTTC.

This clonotype has ten or more counts. The V call is TRBV5-5, the J call TRBJ1-1; TRBD1 might be the D (5 bases). CDR1 and CDR2 (germline): SGHKS, YYEKEE (reference sequence). The CDR3 consists of 13 residues. Trimming removed 1 base at V and 3 bases at J, with 7 bases between. CDR3 residues: CASSLWGDTEAFF. The CDR3 DNA is TGTGCCAGCAGCTTGTGGGGGGACACTGAAGCTTTCTTT.

V usage is TRBV20-1 and J usage is TRBJ2-4; 7 bases are shared with TRBD2. From germline, CDR1 is DFQATT and CDR2 SNEGSKA (reference sequence). With 7 bases clipped from V and 8 bases from J, the junction kept 11 bases outside the gene matches. This CDR3 region has 13 residues. The CDR3 loop is CSGRGGSGDIQYF. The DNA of the CDR3 is TGCAGTGGAAGGGGCGGGAGTGGGGACATTCAGTACTTC.

This clonotype was picked up many times. V and J are TRBV27 and TRBJ2-3; 7 nucleotides line up with TRBD2. The CDR3 has 14 residues. The ends lost 9 bases at V and 0 bases at J; junction bases unmatched: 6. Looked up from germline, CDR1 is MNHEY and CDR2 is SMNVEV (reference sequence). The DNA for the CDR3 is TGTGCCAGTGGGCGTAGCGGGAGCACAGATACGCAGTATTTT. This encodes CASGRSGSTDTQYF.

This clonotype was seen more than once but under ten times. The chain has TRBV30 and TRBJ1-2, with D uncertain. CDR3 length equals 13 residues. The V and J ends lost 2 bases and 4 bases respectively, with 11 bases between them. The germline V gene has CDR1 GTSNPN and CDR2 SVGIG (reference sequence). This chain's CDR3 is CAWSRESSYGYTF. CDR3 in DNA: TGTGCCTGGAGTAGGGAATCGAGCTATGGCTACACCTTC.

This clonotype was counted ten times or more. The V call is TRBV5-1, the J call TRBJ2-3; 10 nucleotides match TRBD2. The length of the CDR3 is 16 residues. The V gene end was trimmed by 2 bases and the J gene end by 10 bases; junction bases not matched to a gene: 13. CDR1 and CDR2 from the germline V gene are SGHRS and YFSETQ. The CDR3 DNA is TGCGCCAGCAGCTTATCTAGCGGGAGTCCCCTTGGGGCGCAGTATTTT. Translated, it gives CASSLSSGSPLGAQYF.

This clonotype has at least ten counts. The chain joins TRBV7-3 to TRBJ2-7; no clear D gene. Germline V gives CDR1 SGHTA, CDR2 FQGTGA. CDR3 length: 12 residues. The germline V and J ends were trimmed by 2 bases and 6 bases, with 8 bases remaining between them. CDR3 residues: CASSLDGVEQYF. Here the CDR3 DNA reads TGTGCCAGCAGCTTAGATGGGGTCGAGCAGTACTTC. Supplemented by reference TRBV7-3 and TRBJ2-7, the full variable domain reads GAGVSQTPSNKVTEKGKYVELRCDPISGHTALYWYRQSLGQGPEFLIYFQGTGAADDSGLPNDRFFAVRPEGSVSTLKIQRTERGDSAVYLCASSLDGVEQYFGPGTRLTVT.

The J gene is TRBJ2-5, the V gene TRBV11-2; tentative D call: TRBD2 (5 bases). The V gene lost 6 bases and the J gene lost 2 bases, with 16 bases spanning the gap. The CDR3 is 15 residues long. Per the germline V gene, CDR1 is SGHAT and CDR2 is FQNNGV. The CDR3 DNA follows: TGTGCCAGCAGTTCAATGGAGGCAGCACAAGAGACCCAGTACTTC. Its translation is CASSSMEAAQETQYF.

The rearrangement links TRBV5-1 to TRBJ2-1; the match to TRBD2 covers 12 bases. The CDR3 spans 22 residues. The ends lost 2 bases at V and 2 bases at J; junction bases unmatched: 20. Germline V gives CDR1 SGHRS, CDR2 YFSETQ. The CDR3: CASSFSIQTSGRGQGPYNEQFF. The CDR3 DNA reads as TGCGCCAGCAGCTTCTCCATACAGACTAGCGGGAGAGGGCAGGGCCCCTACAATGAGCAGTTCTTC.